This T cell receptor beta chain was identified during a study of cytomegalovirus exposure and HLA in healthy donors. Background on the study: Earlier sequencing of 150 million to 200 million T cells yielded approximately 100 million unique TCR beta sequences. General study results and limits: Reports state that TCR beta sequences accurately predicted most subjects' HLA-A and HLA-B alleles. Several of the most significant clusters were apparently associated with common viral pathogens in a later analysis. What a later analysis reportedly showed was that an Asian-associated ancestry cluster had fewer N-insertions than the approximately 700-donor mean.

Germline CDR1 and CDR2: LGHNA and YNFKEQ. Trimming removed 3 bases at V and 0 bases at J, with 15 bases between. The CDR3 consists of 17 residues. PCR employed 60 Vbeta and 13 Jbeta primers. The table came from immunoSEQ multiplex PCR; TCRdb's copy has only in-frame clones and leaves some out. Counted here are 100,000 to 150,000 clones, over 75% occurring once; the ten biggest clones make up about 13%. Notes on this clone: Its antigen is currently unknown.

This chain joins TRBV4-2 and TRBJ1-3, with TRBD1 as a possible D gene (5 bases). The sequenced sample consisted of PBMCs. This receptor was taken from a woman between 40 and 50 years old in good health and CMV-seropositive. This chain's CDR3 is CASSQFGGGISGNTIYF. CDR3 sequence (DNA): TGTGCCAGCAGCCAGTTCGGGGGGGGTATCTCTGGAAACACCATATATTTT.